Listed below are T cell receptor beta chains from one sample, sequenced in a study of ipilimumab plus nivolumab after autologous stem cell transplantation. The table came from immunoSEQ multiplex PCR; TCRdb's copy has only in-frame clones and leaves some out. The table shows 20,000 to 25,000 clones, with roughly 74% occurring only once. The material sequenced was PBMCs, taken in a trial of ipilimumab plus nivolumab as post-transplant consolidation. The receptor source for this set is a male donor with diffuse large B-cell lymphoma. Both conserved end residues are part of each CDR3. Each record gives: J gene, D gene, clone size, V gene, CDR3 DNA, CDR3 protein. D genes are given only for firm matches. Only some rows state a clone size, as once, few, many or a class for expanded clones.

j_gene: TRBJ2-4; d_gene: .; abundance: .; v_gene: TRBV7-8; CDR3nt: TGTGCCAGCAGCTCCGGGAGAGACATTCAGTACTTC; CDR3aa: CASSSGRDIQYF
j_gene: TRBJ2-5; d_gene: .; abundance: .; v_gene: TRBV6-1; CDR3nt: TGTGCCAGTCGACAAACTCTGGGGACCCAGTACTTC; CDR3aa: CASRQTLGTQYF
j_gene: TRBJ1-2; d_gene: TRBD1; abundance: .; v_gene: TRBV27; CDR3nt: TGTGCCAGCAGCGTCTCCCCGGACAGGGTTCAGAACTATGGCTACACCTTC; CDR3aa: CASSVSPDRVQNYGYTF
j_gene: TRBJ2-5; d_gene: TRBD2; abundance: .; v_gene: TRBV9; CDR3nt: TGTGCCAGCAGCAGGATGGGGAGGGAGGAGACCCAGTACTTC; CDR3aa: CASSRMGREETQYF
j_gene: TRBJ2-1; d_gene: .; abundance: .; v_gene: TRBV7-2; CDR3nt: TGTGCCAGCAGCTTTTCCCCCGGAACCGAGCAGTTCTTC; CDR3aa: CASSFSPGTEQFF
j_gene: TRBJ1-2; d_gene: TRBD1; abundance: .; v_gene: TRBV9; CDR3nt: TGTGCCAGCAGCCCGCAACTGACAGGGGAAGGCTACACCTTC; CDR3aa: CASSPQLTGEGYTF
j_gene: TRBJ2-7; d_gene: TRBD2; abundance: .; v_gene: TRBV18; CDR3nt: TGTGCCAGCTCATTACTAGCGGGAGGGCAGTACGAGCAGTACTTC; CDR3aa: CASSLLAGGQYEQYF
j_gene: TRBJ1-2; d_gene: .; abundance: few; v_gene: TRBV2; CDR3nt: TGTGCCAGCAATGAGGGAACCTATGGCTACACCTTC; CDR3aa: CASNEGTYGYTF
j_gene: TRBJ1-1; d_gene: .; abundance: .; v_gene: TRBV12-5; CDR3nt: TGTGCTAGTGGTTTGGCACCCGTCGTGGCGCAGACTGAAGCTTTCTTT; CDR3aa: CASGLAPVVAQTEAFF
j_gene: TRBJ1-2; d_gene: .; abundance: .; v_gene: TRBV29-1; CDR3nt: TGCAGCGTTGAAAGGGAGTACTATGGCTACACCTTC; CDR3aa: CSVEREYYGYTF
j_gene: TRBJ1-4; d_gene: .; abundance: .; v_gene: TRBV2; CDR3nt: TGTGCCAGCAGTGGGCAGGTTAATGAAAAACTGTTTTTT; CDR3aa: CASSGQVNEKLFF
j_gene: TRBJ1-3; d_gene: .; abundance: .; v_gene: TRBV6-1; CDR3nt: TGTGCCAGCAGTCCCCGGGGCCAAAAGGACACCATATATTTT; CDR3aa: CASSPRGQKDTIYF
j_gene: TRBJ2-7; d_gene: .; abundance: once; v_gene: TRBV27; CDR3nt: TGTGCCAGCAGCCTTGGGGGAACGAAGCAGTACTTC; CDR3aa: CASSLGGTKQYF
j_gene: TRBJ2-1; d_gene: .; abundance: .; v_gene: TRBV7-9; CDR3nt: TGTGCCAGCAGTATCGGCCGGAGCAATGAGCAGTTCTTC; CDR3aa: CASSIGRSNEQFF
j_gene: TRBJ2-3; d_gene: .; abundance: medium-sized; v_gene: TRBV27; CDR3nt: TGTGCCAGCAGTTTGGTACAGGGAGCAGATACGCAGTATTTT; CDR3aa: CASSLVQGADTQYF
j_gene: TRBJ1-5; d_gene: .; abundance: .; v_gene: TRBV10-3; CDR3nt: TGTGCCATCAGTGAGTGGGGAAACCAGCCCCAGCATTTT; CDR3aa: CAISEWGNQPQHF
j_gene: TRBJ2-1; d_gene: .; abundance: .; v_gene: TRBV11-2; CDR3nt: TGTGCCAGCAGCTCCCTGGATAGGGCGGGCAATGAGCAGTTCTTC; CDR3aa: CASSSLDRAGNEQFF
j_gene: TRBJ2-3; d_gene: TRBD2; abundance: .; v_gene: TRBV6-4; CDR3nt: TGTGCCAGCAGTCCGGGACTAGGGGCAGATACGCAGTATTTT; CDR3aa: CASSPGLGADTQYF
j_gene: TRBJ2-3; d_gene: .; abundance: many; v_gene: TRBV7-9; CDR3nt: TGTGCCAGCAGTTACAGGGATACGCAGTATTTT; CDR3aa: CASSYRDTQYF
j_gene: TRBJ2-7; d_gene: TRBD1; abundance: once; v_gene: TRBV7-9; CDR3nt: TGTGCCAGCAGCTTCTCACGGACAGGGGGCTCCAACTACGAGCAGTACTTC; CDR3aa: CASSFSRTGGSNYEQYF
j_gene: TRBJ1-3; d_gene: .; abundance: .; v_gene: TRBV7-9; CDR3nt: TGTGCCAGCAGCCCCCGACAGATCTCTGGAAACACCATATATTTT; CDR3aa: CASSPRQISGNTIYF
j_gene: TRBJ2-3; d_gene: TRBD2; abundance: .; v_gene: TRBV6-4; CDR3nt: TGTGCCAGCAGTGAGACTAGCGGGAGTAATACGCAGTATTTT; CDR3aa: CASSETSGSNTQYF
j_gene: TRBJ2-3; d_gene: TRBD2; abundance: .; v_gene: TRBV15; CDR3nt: TGTGCCACAGCGCTAGCGGGAGGTTTCGCAGATACGCAGTATTTT; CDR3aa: CATALAGGFADTQYF
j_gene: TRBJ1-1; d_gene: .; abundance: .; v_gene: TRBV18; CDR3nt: TGTGCCAGCTCACCCACCAACGGGAACACTGAAGCTTTCTTT; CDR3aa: CASSPTNGNTEAFF
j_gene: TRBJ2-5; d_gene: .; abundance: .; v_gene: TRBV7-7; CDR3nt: TGTGCTAGCAGCCAAGACTGGGGGTACCAAGAGACCCAGTACTTC; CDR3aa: CASSQDWGYQETQYF
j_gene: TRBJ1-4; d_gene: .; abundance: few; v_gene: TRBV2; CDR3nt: TGTGCCAGCACCCTCCCACTACGGGAAAAACTGTTTTTT; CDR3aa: CASTLPLREKLFF
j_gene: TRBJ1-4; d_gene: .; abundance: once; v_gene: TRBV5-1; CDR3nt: TGCGCCAGCAGCTACAGTGGCGCCGCAACTAATGAAAAACTGTTTTTT; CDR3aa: CASSYSGAATNEKLFF
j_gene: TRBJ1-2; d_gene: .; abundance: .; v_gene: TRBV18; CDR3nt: TGTGCCAGCTCACCACCTTCTAGCGTCTATGGCTACACCTTC; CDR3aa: CASSPPSSVYGYTF
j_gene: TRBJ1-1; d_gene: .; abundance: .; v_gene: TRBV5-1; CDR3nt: TGCGCCAGCAGCTTGACAGGGCCCTTTGAAGCTTTCTTT; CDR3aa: CASSLTGPFEAFF
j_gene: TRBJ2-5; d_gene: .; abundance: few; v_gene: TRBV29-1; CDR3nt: TGCAGCGGGGGTCCTGGGGGTCTGGAAGAGACCCAGTACTTC; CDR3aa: CSGGPGGLEETQYF
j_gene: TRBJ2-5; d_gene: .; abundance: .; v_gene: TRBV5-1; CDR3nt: TGCGCCAGCAGCCCCCTAAGCGGTTGGGAGACCCAGTACTTC; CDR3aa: CASSPLSGWETQYF
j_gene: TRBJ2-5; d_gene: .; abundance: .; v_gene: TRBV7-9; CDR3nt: TGTGCCAGCAGCCCTCAGAATTGGCAACAAGAGACCCAGTACTTC; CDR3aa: CASSPQNWQQETQYF
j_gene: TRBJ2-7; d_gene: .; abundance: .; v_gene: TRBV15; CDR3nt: TGTGCCACCAGCAGAGGAGGAGACAGTTACTACGAGCAGTACTTC; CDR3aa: CATSRGGDSYYEQYF
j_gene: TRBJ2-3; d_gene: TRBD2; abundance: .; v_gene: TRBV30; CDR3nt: TGTGCCTGGAGTGTACTCGGGACTAGCGGGGGAACAGATACGCAGTATTTT; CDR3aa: CAWSVLGTSGGTDTQYF
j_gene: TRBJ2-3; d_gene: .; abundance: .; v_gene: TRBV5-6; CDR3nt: TGTGCCAGCAGCTTGGCAGGGAGGGATACGCAGTATTTT; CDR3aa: CASSLAGRDTQYF
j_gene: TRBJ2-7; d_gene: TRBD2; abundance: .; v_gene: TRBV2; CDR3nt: TGTGCCAGCAGTGTAGAGACTAGCGGGTACGAGCAGTACTTC; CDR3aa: CASSVETSGYEQYF
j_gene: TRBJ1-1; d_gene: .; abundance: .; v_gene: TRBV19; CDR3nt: TGTGCCAGCAATAGGGCGGGAGGCTCGAACACTGAAGCTTTCTTT; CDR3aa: CASNRAGGSNTEAFF
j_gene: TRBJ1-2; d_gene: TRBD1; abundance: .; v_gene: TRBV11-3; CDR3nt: TGTGCCAGCAGCTCCCAGGGGGCTGCTAACGATGGCTACACCTTC; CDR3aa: CASSSQGAANDGYTF
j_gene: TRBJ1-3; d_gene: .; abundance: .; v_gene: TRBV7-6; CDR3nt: TGTGCCAGCAGCCCCAACGGGAACACCATATATTTT; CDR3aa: CASSPNGNTIYF
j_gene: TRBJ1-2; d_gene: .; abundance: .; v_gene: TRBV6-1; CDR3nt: TGTGCCAGCAGTCCAGAGCCACCCTACACCTTC; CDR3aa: CASSPEPPYTF